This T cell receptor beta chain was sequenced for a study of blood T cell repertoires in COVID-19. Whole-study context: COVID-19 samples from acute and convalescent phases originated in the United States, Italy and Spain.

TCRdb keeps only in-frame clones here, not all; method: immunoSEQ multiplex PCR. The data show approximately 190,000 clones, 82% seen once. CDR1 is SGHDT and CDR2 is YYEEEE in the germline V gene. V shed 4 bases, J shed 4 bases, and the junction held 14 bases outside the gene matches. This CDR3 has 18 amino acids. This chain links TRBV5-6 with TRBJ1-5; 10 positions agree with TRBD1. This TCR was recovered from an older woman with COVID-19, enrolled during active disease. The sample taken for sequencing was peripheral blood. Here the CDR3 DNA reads TGTGCCAGCAGCCTAGGGCCCGGGACAGGGGTTAGAAATCAGCCCCAGCATTTT. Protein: CASSLGPGTGVRNQPQHF.